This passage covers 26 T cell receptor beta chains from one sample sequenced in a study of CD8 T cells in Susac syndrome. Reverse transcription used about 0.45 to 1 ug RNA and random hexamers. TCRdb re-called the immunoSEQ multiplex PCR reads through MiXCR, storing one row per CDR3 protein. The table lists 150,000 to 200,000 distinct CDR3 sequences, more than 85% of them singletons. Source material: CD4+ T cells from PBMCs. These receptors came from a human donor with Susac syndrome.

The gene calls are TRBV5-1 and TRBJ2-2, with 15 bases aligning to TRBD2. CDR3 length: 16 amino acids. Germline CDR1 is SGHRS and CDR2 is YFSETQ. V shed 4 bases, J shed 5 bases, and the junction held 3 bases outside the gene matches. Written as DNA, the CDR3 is TGCGCCAGCAGCCGGACTAGCGGGAGGGAAACCGGGGAGCTGTTTTTT. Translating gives CASSRTSGRETGELFF.

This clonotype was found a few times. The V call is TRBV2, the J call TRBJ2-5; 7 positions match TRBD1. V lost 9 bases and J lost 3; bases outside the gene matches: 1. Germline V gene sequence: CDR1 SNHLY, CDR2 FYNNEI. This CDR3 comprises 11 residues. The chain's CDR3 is CARGTEETQYF. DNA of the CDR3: TGTGCCAGAGGGACAGAAGAGACCCAGTACTTC.

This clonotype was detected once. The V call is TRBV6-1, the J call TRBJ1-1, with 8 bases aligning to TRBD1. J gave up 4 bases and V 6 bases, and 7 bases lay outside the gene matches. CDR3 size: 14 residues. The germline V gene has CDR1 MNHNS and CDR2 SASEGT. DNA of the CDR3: TGTGCCAGCAGGGACAGGGAGGGGAGCACTGAAGCTTTCTTT. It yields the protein CASRDREGSTEAFF.

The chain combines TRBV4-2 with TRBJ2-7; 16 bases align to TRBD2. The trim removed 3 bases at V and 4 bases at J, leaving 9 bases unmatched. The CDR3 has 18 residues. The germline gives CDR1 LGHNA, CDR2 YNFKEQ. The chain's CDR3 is CASSHAGTSGGAKYEQYF. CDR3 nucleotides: TGTGCCAGCAGCCATGCCGGGACTAGCGGGGGGGCCAAGTACGAGCAGTACTTC.

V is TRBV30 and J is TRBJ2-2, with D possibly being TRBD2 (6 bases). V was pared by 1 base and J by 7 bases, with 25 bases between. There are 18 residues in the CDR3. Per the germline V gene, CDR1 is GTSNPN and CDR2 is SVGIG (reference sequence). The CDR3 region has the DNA TGTGCCTGGAGTGCCAGCGCGGGGCAGGGCTTTACCCACGGGGAGCTGTTTTTT. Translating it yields CAWSASAGQGFTHGELFF.

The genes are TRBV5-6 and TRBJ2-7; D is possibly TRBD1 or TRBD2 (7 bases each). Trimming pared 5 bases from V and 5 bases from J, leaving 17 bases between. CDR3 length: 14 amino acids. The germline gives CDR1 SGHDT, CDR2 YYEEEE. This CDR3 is CASREGGGTNEQYF. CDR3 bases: TGTGCCAGCAGAGAGGGAGGGGGCACGAACGAGCAGTACTTC.

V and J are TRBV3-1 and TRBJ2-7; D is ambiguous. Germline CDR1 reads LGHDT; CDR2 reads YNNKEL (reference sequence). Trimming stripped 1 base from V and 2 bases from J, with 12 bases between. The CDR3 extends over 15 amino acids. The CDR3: CASSQASFEPYEQYF. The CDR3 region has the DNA TGTGCCAGCAGCCAAGCCTCATTTGAACCCTACGAGCAGTACTTC.

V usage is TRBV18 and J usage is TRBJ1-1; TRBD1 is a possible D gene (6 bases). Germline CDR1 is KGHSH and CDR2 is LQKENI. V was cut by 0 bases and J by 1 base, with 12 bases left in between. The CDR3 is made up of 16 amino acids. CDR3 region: CASSPPMGQENTEAFF. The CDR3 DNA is TGTGCCAGCTCACCACCTATGGGACAAGAGAACACTGAAGCTTTCTTT.

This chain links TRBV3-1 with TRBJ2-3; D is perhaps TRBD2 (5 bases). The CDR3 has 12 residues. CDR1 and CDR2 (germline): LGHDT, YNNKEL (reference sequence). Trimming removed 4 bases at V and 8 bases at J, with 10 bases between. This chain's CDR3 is CASSPLRGTQYF. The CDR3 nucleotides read TGTGCCAGCAGCCCCCTACGGGGTACGCAGTATTTT.

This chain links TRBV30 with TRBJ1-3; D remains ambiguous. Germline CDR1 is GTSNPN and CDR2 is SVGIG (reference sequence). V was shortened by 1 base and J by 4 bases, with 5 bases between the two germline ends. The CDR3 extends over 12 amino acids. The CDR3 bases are TGTGCCTGGAGTGGAGGGGGAAACACCATATATTTT. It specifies CAWSGGGNTIYF.

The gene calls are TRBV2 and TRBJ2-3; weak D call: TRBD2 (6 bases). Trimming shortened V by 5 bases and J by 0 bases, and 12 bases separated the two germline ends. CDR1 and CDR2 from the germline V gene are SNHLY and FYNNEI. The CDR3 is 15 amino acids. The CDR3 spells CASSLRDISTDTQYF. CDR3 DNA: TGTGCCAGCAGTTTGCGGGATATAAGCACAGATACGCAGTATTTT.

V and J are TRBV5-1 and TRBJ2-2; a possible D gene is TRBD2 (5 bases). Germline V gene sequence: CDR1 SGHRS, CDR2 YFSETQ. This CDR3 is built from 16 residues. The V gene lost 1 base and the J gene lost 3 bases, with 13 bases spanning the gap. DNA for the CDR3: TGCGCCAGCAGCTTGTTGGCTAGCCTCGACACCGGGGAGCTGTTTTTT. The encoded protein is CASSLLASLDTGELFF. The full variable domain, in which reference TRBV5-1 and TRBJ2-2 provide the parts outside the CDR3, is KAGVTQTPRYLIKTRGQQVTLSCSPISGHRSVSWYQQTPGQGLQFLFEYFSETQRNKGNFPGRFSGRQFSNSRSEMNVSTLELGDSALYLCASSLLASLDTGELFFGEGSRLTVL.

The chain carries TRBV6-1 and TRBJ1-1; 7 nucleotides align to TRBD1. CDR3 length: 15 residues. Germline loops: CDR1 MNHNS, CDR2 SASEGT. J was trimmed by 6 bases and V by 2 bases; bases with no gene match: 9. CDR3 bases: TGTGCCAGCAGTGAATCGACAGGGCGTTTCTCTGAAGCTTTCTTT. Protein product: CASSESTGRFSEAFF.

CDR3 DNA: TGTGCCAGCAGTGCCGGTTACAATGAGCAGTTCTTC. Translated: CASSAGYNEQFF. The rearrangement links TRBV2 to TRBJ2-1; D gene uncertain. Trimming stripped 4 bases from V and 4 bases from J, with 5 bases between. The CDR3 extends over 12 amino acids. The germline gives CDR1 SNHLY, CDR2 FYNNEI. The whole variable domain, filled in from reference TRBV2 and TRBJ2-1, reads EPEVTQTPSHQVTQMGQEVILRCVPISNHLYFYWYRQILGQKVEFLVSFYNNEISEKSEIFDDQFSVERPDGSNFTLKIRSTKLEDSAMYFCASSAGYNEQFFGPGTRLTVL.

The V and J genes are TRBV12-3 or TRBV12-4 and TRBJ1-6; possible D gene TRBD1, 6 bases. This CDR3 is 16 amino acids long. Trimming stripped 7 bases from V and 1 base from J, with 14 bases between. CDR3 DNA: TGTGCCAGCAATTGGACAGATGAGTCCTATAATTCACCCCTCCACTTT. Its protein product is CASNWTDESYNSPLHF.

The CDR3 DNA follows: TGTGCCAGCAGTTACTCGTTCCTAGCGGCCTACAATGAGCAGTTCTTC. This translates into CASSYSFLAAYNEQFF. The chain employs TRBV6-6 and TRBJ2-1, with TRBD2 matching over 7 bases. The V and J ends lost 0 bases and 2 bases, in that order; junction bases with no gene match: 4. CDR1 is MNHNY, CDR2 SVGAGI, per germline (reference sequence). The CDR3 has 16 amino acids.

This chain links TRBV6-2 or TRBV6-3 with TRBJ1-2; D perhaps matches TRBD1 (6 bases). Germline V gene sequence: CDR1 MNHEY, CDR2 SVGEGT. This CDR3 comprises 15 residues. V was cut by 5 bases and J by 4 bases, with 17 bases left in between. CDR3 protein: CASSPRDTGPYGYTF. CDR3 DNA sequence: TGTGCCAGCAGTCCGCGGGACACGGGTCCCTATGGCTACACCTTC.

DNA for the CDR3: TGTGCCACCAGTGATTCAGGTGCAGGGGGCTACACCGGGGAGCTGTTTTTT. Residues: CATSDSGAGGYTGELFF. The chain joins TRBV24-1 to TRBJ2-2; TRBD1 agrees at 8 bases. The germline V gene has CDR1 KGHDR and CDR2 SFDVKD. The CDR3 totals 17 residues. Germline trimming cut 2 bases from V and 3 bases from J; bases unmatched to any gene: 7.

DNA of the CDR3: TGTGCCAGCTCACGCGGTCGGGAGAATGAAGCTTTCTTT. As protein: CASSRGRENEAFF. The chain links TRBV18 to TRBJ1-1; the D is unclear. CDR3 length equals 13 residues. CDR1 and CDR2 (germline): KGHSH, LQKENI. Trimming left V 4 bases short and J 7 bases short, with 13 bases between. Variable domain in full (rest from reference TRBV18 and TRBJ1-1): NAGVMQNPRHLVRRRGQEARLRCSPMKGHSHVYWYRQLPEEGLKFMVYLQKENIIDESGMPKERFSAEFPKEGPSILRIQQVVRGDSAAYFCASSRGRENEAFFGQGTRLTVV.

In DNA form, the CDR3 reads TGTGCCAGCAGTGGGGTTAGACAGGGACCCATGAACACTGAAGCTTTCTTT. As protein: CASSGVRQGPMNTEAFF. J is TRBJ1-1 and V is TRBV25-1, with 7 bases identical to TRBD1. Germline V gene sequence: CDR1 MGHDK, CDR2 SYGVNS. This CDR3 comprises 17 residues. V dropped 4 bases and J dropped 0; count of bases not matched to a gene: 11.

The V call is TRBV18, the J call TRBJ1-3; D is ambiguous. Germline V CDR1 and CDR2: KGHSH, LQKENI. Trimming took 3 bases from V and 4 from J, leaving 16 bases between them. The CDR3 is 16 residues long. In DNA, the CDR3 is TGTGCCAGCTCACCCTCGGACGGCGGATCCGGAAACACCATATATTTT. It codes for CASSPSDGGSGNTIYF.

The DNA of the CDR3 is TGTGCCAGCAGTACCCAGGGTGATGAGCAGTTCTTC. This translates into CASSTQGDEQFF. The chain has TRBV12-3 or TRBV12-4 and TRBJ2-1; tentatively, D is TRBD1 (5 bases). The V end lost 5 bases, the J end lost 8 bases, and 10 bases lay between the germline ends. The CDR3 covers 12 residues.

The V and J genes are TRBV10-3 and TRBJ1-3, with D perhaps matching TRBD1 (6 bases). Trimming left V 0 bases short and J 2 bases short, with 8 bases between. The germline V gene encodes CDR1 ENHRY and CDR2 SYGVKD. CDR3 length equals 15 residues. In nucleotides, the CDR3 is TGTGCCATCAGTGAGTCGCAGGGGACTGGAAACACCATATATTTT. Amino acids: CAISESQGTGNTIYF.

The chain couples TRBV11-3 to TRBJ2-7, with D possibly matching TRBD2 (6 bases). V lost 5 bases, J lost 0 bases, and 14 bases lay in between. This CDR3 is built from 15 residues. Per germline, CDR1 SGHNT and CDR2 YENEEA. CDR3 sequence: CASSTTSPSSYEQYF. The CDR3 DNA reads TGTGCCAGCAGCACGACTAGTCCCAGCTCCTACGAGCAGTACTTC.

CDR3: CASSQGLARIPFF. CDR3 in DNA: TGTGCCAGCAGCCAGGGACTAGCCCGAATACCGTTCTTC. The chain combines TRBV7-3 with TRBJ2-1, with 9 bases fitting TRBD2. Looked up from germline, CDR1 is SGHTA and CDR2 is FQGTGA. The V and J ends lost 5 bases and 15 bases, in that order; junction bases with no gene match: 11. The CDR3 length is 13 residues.

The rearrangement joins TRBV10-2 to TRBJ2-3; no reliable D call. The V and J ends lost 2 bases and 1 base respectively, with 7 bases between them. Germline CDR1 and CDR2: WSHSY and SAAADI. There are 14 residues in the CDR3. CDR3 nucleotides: TGCGCCAGCAGTGAGGGTATCCGCACAGATACGCAGTATTTT. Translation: CASSEGIRTDTQYF.